The 8 T cell receptor beta chains below come from one sample, sequenced in a study of response to subunit inactivated influenza vaccine (dated by TCRdb to the late 2010s). Library prep was done by RT-PCR. Data came from an Illumina HiSeq 2500. TCRdb handled the public reads itself, with Q25 trimming in fastp and clone calling in MiXCR, and kept productive beta chains. Rows merge per CDR3 protein into single entries with the most common DNA and genes. The sample contains about 780,000 distinct CDR3 sequences, 18% of them found a single time. Under 13% of the sample goes to the ten largest clones. Sequences were derived from PBMCs from blood, sampled roughly 5 days after vaccination. The receptors stem from a man over 45 who received an inactivated influenza vaccine. Donor details come from another sample of the same person, matched by shared clones.

Ten or more counts support this clonotype. The V gene is TRBV5-1, the J gene TRBJ2-7, with D hard to call. The CDR3 spans 13 residues. V was clipped by 6 bases and J by 5 bases, with 15 bases between them. From germline, CDR1 is SGHRS and CDR2 YFSETQ. The CDR3 region has the DNA TGCGCCAGCACACGGAGCCGCGCCCACGAGCAGTACTTC. It codes for CASTRSRAHEQYF.

The J gene is TRBJ2-1, the V gene TRBV20-1; D remains unclear. The CDR3 is 16 residues long. Per germline, CDR1 DFQATT and CDR2 SNEGSKA (reference sequence). Trimming removed 3 bases from V and 0 bases from J, with 15 bases in between. The CDR3 loop reads CSARLTDPHSYNEQFF. CDR3 in DNA: TGCAGTGCTAGGTTGACGGATCCACACTCCTACAATGAGCAGTTCTTC.

This clonotype was seen more than once but under ten times. The chain has TRBV10-3 and TRBJ1-6, with 12 bases aligning to TRBD1. CDR1 and CDR2 from the germline V gene are ENHRY and SYGVKD. This CDR3 region has 15 residues. Trimming cost V 9 bases and J 7 bases; bases outside gene matches: 7. The CDR3 region is CAISPGQGANSPLHF. CDR3 DNA: TGTGCCATTTCGCCGGGACAGGGGGCAAATTCACCCCTCCACTTT.

This chain joins TRBV4-1 and TRBJ1-5; tentatively, D is TRBD1 (6 bases). V dropped 1 base and J dropped 5 bases, with 30 bases sitting between them. Germline CDR1 MGHRA, CDR2 YSYEKL. The CDR3 is 21 amino acids. This CDR3 reads CASSQVTGVTGIARLHQPQHF. CDR3 DNA sequence: TGCGCCAGCAGCCAAGTCACGGGCGTCACAGGGATAGCGCGCCTTCATCAGCCCCAGCATTTT.

This clonotype was seen a handful of times. The gene calls are TRBV4-1 and TRBJ2-7, with a possible D match to TRBD2 (6 bases). The germline V and J ends were trimmed by 1 base and 4 bases, with 14 bases remaining between them. This CDR3 contains 15 residues. CDR1 and CDR2 (germline): MGHRA, YSYEKL. CDR3 in DNA: TGCGCCAGCAGCCAAGGAGGCGGGGAGGTATACGAGCAGTACTTC. Translated: CASSQGGGEVYEQYF.

This chain links TRBV28 with TRBJ2-1; 7 bases match TRBD1. The junction had 16 bases not matched to a gene; V was cut back by 8 bases and J by 0 bases. Germline V gives CDR1 MDHEN, CDR2 SYDVKM. The CDR3 has 18 residues. In DNA form, the CDR3 reads TGTGCCAGCCTTTCCCGACAGGGCGTCAGAAGCTCCTACAATGAGCAGTTCTTC. This gives the protein CASLSRQGVRSSYNEQFF.

Points on this clonotype: This may arise from a read error, as a much more abundant clone is one base away. The chain has TRBV12-3 or TRBV12-4 and TRBJ2-3; 7 bases agree with TRBD1. The CDR3 is 14 residues long. V lost 1 base to trimming and J lost 4 bases; unmatched junction nucleotides: 2. DNA for the CDR3: TGTGCCAGCAGTTTAGAAGGGGGCGCAGATACGCAGTATTTT. Protein: CASSLEGGADTQYF.

At least ten counts were recorded for this clonotype. CDR3 DNA: TGTGCCAGCAGCGCGGTAGGACAGCCCCAGCATTTT. It specifies CASSAVGQPQHF. The chain combines TRBV7-6 with TRBJ1-5; D remains ambiguous. Trimming removed 5 bases from V and 7 bases from J, with 9 bases in between. The germline V gene has CDR1 SGHVS and CDR2 FNYEAQ. The CDR3 loop spans 12 amino acids.